This T cell receptor beta chain comes out of a study of T and B cells in COVID-19 patients. This CDR3 has 15 residues. V was pared by 10 bases and J by 2 bases, with 21 bases between. Germline values: CDR1 LNHDA, CDR2 SQIVND (reference sequence). This clonotype is medium-sized. BIOMED2 TRB-A/B primer pools were used in multiplex TRB PCR. One entry per CDR3 protein, called by TCRdb with MiXCR from the multiplex PCR reads. The sample shows about 15,000 distinct CDR3 sequences, roughly 29% of them seen only once. Each TRB amplification used roughly 240-550 ng of genomic DNA from blood. The specimen was blood. The sequence came from a human donor who had recovered from COVID-19. The chain is built from TRBV19 and TRBJ2-7; either TRBD1 or TRBD2 may fit D (5 bases each). The CDR3 DNA sequence: TGTGCCACTCAAGGGGACGTCCGGGGCCCCTACGAGCAGTACTTC. This translates into CATQGDVRGPYEQYF.